Each of the 9 T cell receptor beta chains below was sequenced from the same sample in a study of blood T cell repertoires in COVID-19. Here immunoSEQ multiplex PCR was the method, and the copy in TCRdb shows in-frame clones only, minus some. The sample shows approximately 100,000 clones, 91% of them seen only once. The sample comprised peripheral blood. The receptors shown here come from a man aged 45-60 years with acute or convalescent COVID-19.

The chain couples TRBV20-1 to TRBJ1-2; D gene ambiguous. Looked up from germline, CDR1 is DFQATT and CDR2 is SNEGSKA (reference sequence). The CDR3 length is 11 residues. V was clipped by 5 bases and J by 8 bases, with 12 bases between them. The chain's CDR3 is CSAPSLRGYTF. The CDR3 DNA follows: TGCAGTGCTCCCTCCCTACGGGGCTACACCTTC.

V and J are TRBV6-5 and TRBJ2-7, with 7 positions matching TRBD1. The CDR3 is 15 residues long. Germline values: CDR1 MNHEY, CDR2 SVGAGI. With V trimmed by 0 bases and J by 4 bases, 6 bases remained unmatched. CDR3 DNA sequence: TGTGCCAGCAGTTACTCGCGTGACAGGGTGTACGAGCAGTACTTC. Translation gives CASSYSRDRVYEQYF.

This clone has only a few counts. The chain recombines TRBV6-5 with TRBJ1-2; tentative D call: TRBD1 (5 bases). The V end was cut by 6 bases, the J end by 2 bases, with 16 bases between. Germline loops: CDR1 MNHEY, CDR2 SVGAGI. CDR3 length: 15 amino acids. CDR3 bases: TGTGCCAGCAGCTGGGGGAGGGCCCACAACTATGGCTACACCTTC. This codes for CASSWGRAHNYGYTF.

The chain employs TRBV7-8 and TRBJ2-7, with TRBD1 as a possible D gene (5 bases). The CDR3 contains 11 residues. The V and J ends lost 5 bases and 12 bases respectively, with 14 bases between them. Germline CDR1 is SGHVS and CDR2 is FQNEAQ. In DNA form, the CDR3 reads TGTGCCAGCAGCCCAGGGAACATCCTGTACTTC. Encoded protein: CASSPGNILYF.

The chain recombines TRBV6-6 with TRBJ1-3, with TRBD1 matching over 8 bases. V was clipped by 5 bases and J by 1 base; unmatched bases: 4. CDR3 size: 15 residues. Germline CDR1 MNHNY, CDR2 SVGAGI (reference sequence). CDR3: CASSRTGRSGNTIYF. The CDR3 region has the DNA TGTGCCAGCAGTCGGACAGGGAGGTCTGGAAACACCATATATTTT.

V gene TRBV11-2 combines with J gene TRBJ1-1, with 7 bases aligning to TRBD1. Losses at the gene ends were 5 bases for V and 0 bases for J; bases not matched to a gene: 3. Germline-derived CDR1 and CDR2 are SGHAT and FQNNGV. The CDR3 totals 14 residues. Here the CDR3 DNA reads TGTGCCAGCAGCACGACAGGGCTGAACACTGAAGCTTTCTTT. Its translation: CASSTTGLNTEAFF.

The chain couples TRBV10-3 to TRBJ2-1; weak D call: TRBD1 (6 bases). This CDR3 is 11 amino acids long. Between the trimmed V and J ends, which lost 6 bases and 7 bases, there was a span of 7 bases. Germline CDR1 reads ENHRY; CDR2 reads SYGVKD. The CDR3 region is CAIRGQNEQFF. CDR3 nucleotides: TGTGCCATCAGAGGACAGAATGAGCAGTTCTTC.

The chain is built from TRBV18 and TRBJ2-5, with 14 bases that match TRBD2. V shed 3 bases, J shed 2 bases, and the junction held 2 bases outside the gene matches. Germline V gene lookup returns CDR1 KGHSH and CDR2 LQKENI. The CDR3 is 16 residues long. The CDR3 sequence: CASSPRTSGGQETQYF. CDR3 nucleotide sequence: TGTGCCAGCTCACCCAGGACTAGCGGGGGGCAAGAGACCCAGTACTTC.

The rearrangement joins TRBV6-6 to TRBJ1-2; 11 nucleotides match TRBD1. This CDR3 comprises 15 residues. Germline V CDR1 and CDR2: MNHNY, SVGAGI (reference sequence). Losses at the gene ends were 1 base for V and 5 bases for J; bases not matched to a gene: 3. As DNA, the CDR3 is TGTGCCAGCAGTTACTGGACAGGGGGCAATTATGGCTACACCTTC. Its protein is CASSYWTGGNYGYTF.